A selection of T cell receptor beta chains follows, all from one sample in a study of blood T cells in healthy people across ages. TCRdb reprocessed the 5' RACE reads with MiXCR, giving one entry per CDR3 protein. The sample has some 790,000 distinct CDR3 sequences; about 30% are singletons. The specimen sequenced was blood. These receptors originate from a woman aged 80 or over in good health. Each CDR3 is given with its conserved first and last residue.

len,j_gene,v_gene,CDR3aa
15,TRBJ2-2,TRBV7-2,CASSQDRVNTGELFF
15,TRBJ1-5,TRBV10-3,CAIRGDSGFNQPQHF
15,TRBJ2-6,TRBV11-2,CASSFSRSGANVRTF
15,TRBJ1-6,TRBV5-6,CASSGDGYLNSPLHF
15,TRBJ1-6,TRBV10-3,CAVSEGAEGNSPPHF
12,TRBJ1-6,TRBV12-3/TRBV12-4,CASSRGNSPLHF
16,TRBJ2-1,TRBV24-1,CATSDPQGGMYNEQFF
15,TRBJ2-5,TRBV20-1,CSARDSGKQEKAQYF
12,TRBJ2-4,TRBV19,CASSMGRNIQYF
18,TRBJ2-6,TRBV5-1,CASRLRTGTGSGANVRTF
13,TRBJ1-2,TRBV5-5,CASSSGDRGGYTF
16,TRBJ2-4,TRBV3-1,CASSRSRTGNLNIQYF
15,TRBJ2-3,TRBV4-3,CASSQSLARTDTQYF
14,TRBJ1-5,TRBV20-1,CSAATGGNNQPQHF